There are many counts of the clone carrying this T cell receptor beta chain. The antigen is undetermined. Under 3 months was the duration of disease in ophthalmopathy patients, who also had a Clinical Activity Score of at least 3 and a NOSPECS grade of at least 4. Researchers amplified the TCR beta CDR3 regions from RNA transcripts. HTBI primers drove first-round RT-PCR of the TCR CDR3. TCRdb reprocessed the multiplex PCR reads with MiXCR, giving one entry per CDR3 protein. This sample has 400,000 to 600,000 distinct CDR3 sequences, with more than 15% found just once. The sample originates from a study of T cells in Graves' hyperthyroidism and ophthalmopathy. CDR3 length: 11 amino acids. The germline CDR1 and CDR2 sequences are DFQATT and SNEGSKA (reference sequence). Trimming cost V 5 bases and J 5 bases, with 9 bases left between them. Findings and limits, study-wide: Researchers found most expanded thyroid clonotypes above 0.001 in blood as well. Ophthalmopathy onset followed model prediction by a median approximately 7 months. Ophthalmopathy and stable hyperthyroidism were told apart by a 13 V-J model.

The V and J genes are TRBV20-1 and TRBJ2-5; D remains ambiguous. Material for sequencing was blood. This receptor was identified in a woman younger than 45 with Graves' ophthalmopathy. CDR3 loop: CSAGPSETQYF. As DNA, the CDR3 is TGCAGTGCTGGACCGAGCGAGACCCAGTACTTC.